There are a few counts of the clone carrying this T cell receptor (beta chain). TCRdb reprocessed the RT-PCR reads with MiXCR, giving one entry per CDR3 protein. The sample shows more than 550,000 distinct CDR3 sequences, 14% of them seen only once. The V gene's germline CDR1 is MGHDK and CDR2 SYGVNS. The CDR3 has 15 amino acids. V lost 3 bases, J lost 3 bases, and 5 bases stayed unmatched. The chain recombines TRBV25-1 with TRBJ1-2; the match to TRBD1 covers 9 bases. Sequenced material: memory CD4+ T cells from blood. The receptor's source is a female donor in good health, serving as a healthy control. The CDR3 sequence is CASSDRGTGHYGYTF. DNA of the CDR3: TGTGCCAGCAGTGACCGGGGGACAGGGCACTATGGCTACACCTTC.